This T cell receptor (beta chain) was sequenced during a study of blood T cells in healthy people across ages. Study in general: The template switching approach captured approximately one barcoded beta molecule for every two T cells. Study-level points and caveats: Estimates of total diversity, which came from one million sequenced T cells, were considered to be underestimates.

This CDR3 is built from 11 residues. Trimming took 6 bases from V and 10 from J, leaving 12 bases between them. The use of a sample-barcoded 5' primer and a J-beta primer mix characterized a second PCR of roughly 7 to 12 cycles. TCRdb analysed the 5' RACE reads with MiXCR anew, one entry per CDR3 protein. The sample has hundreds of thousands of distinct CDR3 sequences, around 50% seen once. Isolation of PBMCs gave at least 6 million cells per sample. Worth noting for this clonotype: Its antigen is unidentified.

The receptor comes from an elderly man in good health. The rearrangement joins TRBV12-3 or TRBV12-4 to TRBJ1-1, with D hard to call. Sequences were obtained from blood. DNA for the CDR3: TGTGCCAGCAGCGCCCGGGAATCAGCTTTCTTT. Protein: CASSARESAFF.